Included here is one T cell receptor beta chain sequence, with context. Trimming removed 1 base from V and 5 bases from J, with 9 bases in between. This CDR3 region has 12 residues. Germline values: CDR1 GTSNPN, CDR2 SVGIG (reference sequence). The data derive from a study of T cell changes during pregnancy in multiple sclerosis. The method was immunoSEQ multiplex PCR; TCRdb's version includes in-frame clones alone and lacks a portion of them. Among tens of thousands of clones listed, about 92% were seen once. The source is a female donor in good health, enrolled as a control in a pregnancy study. This chain uses TRBV30 with TRBJ2-7; D gene ambiguous. The sequences come from peripheral blood, collected in the third trimester of pregnancy. The CDR3: CAWSGLNNEQYF. The CDR3 coding sequence is TGTGCCTGGAGTGGTCTGAACAACGAGCAGTACTTC.